This T cell receptor (beta chain) was sequenced for a study of human T cells and chemical hapten exposure. In this sample, this clonotype turned up a few times. V trimming: 6 bases; J trimming: 8 bases; junction bases outside the gene matches: 5. Germline V CDR1 and CDR2: SQVTM, ANQGSEA. The CDR3 length is 13 residues. Time point noted: patch test 2, 6 weeks after DPC sensitization. Treatment defined: therapeutic diphenylcyclopropenone sensitization with weekly scalp DPC. TCRdb fed the RACE reads into MiXCR, producing one record per CDR3 protein. The profile shows approximately 120,000 distinct CDR3 sequences, roughly a tenth of them singletons.

This receptor was obtained from a middle-aged woman with alopecia areata. Some clones in this sample may be carry-over from other donors' samples. Sequencing used whole blood, obtained in connection with sensitization to the hapten diphenylcyclopropenone (DPC). The chain recombines TRBV29-1 with TRBJ1-6; TRBD1 matches at 9 bases. This chain's CDR3 is CSVPGQGYSPLHF. The CDR3 nucleotides read TGCAGCGTACCGGGACAGGGCTATTCACCCCTCCACTTT.